Below, 19 T cell receptor beta chains from the same sample are listed, as sequenced in a study of blood T cell repertoires in COVID-19. Assay: immunoSEQ multiplex PCR; the TCRdb copy retains only in-frame clones and omits some. The data hold 98,000 or so clones, with about 91% observed a single time. Material for sequencing was peripheral blood. The source of these receptors is a human donor in a cohort sampled during active COVID-19.

The chain has TRBV5-1 and TRBJ2-7, with 8 bases identical to TRBD2. CDR1 is SGHRS, CDR2 YFSETQ, per germline. The CDR3 runs 15 residues. Trimming cost V 4 bases and J 2 bases; bases outside gene matches: 8. The CDR3 sequence is CASSRGSGTAYEQYF. As DNA, the CDR3 is TGCGCCAGCAGCCGAGGTAGCGGGACCGCCTACGAGCAGTACTTC. The entire variable domain, with the rest obtained from reference TRBV5-1 and TRBJ2-7, is as follows: KAGVTQTPRYLIKTRGQQVTLSCSPISGHRSVSWYQQTPGQGLQFLFEYFSETQRNKGNFPGRFSGRQFSNSRSEMNVSTLELGDSALYLCASSRGSGTAYEQYFGPGTRLTVT.

The chain is built from TRBV7-2 and TRBJ2-7; no definite D call. The V and J ends lost 5 bases and 0 bases respectively, with 5 bases between them. Germline assignment: CDR1 SGHTA and CDR2 FQGNSA. This CDR3 spans 12 amino acids. CDR3 residues: CASSLSSYEQYF. Written as DNA, the CDR3 is TGTGCCAGCAGCCTAAGCTCCTACGAGCAGTACTTC.

J is TRBJ2-2 and V is TRBV19; 9 nucleotides agree with TRBD1. CDR1 is LNHDA, CDR2 SQIVND, per germline (reference sequence). V lost 5 bases, J lost 5 bases, and 6 bases stayed unmatched. The CDR3 is 15 residues long. The chain's CDR3 is CASSPGTGRTGELFF. The CDR3 DNA reads as TGTGCCAGTAGTCCCGGGACAGGGAGAACCGGGGAGCTGTTTTTT.

This clone was seen only once. The V and J genes are TRBV2 and TRBJ1-4, with D perhaps matching TRBD1 (5 bases). This CDR3 region has 13 residues. Germline V gene lookup returns CDR1 SNHLY and CDR2 FYNNEI. Deletions cut 7 bases from V and 7 bases from J, with 13 bases between. CDR3 sequence reads: CASKLQGGEKLFF. The CDR3 DNA reads as TGTGCCAGCAAGCTCCAGGGTGGTGAAAAACTGTTTTTT. The whole variable domain, remainder taken from reference TRBV2 and TRBJ1-4, is EPEVTQTPSHQVTQMGQEVILRCVPISNHLYFYWYRQILGQKVEFLVSFYNNEISEKSEIFDDQFSVERPDGSNFTLKIRSTKLEDSAMYFCASKLQGGEKLFFGSGTQLSVL.

This clone was detected once. This chain uses TRBV9 with TRBJ1-4; unclear D gene. V shed 0 bases and J shed 4 bases, with 7 bases lying between them. CDR1 is SGDLS, CDR2 YYNGEE, per germline. The CDR3 consists of 14 residues. As DNA, the CDR3 is TGTGCCAGCAGCGTAGGCGGGGATAATGAAAAACTGTTTTTT. Translation gives CASSVGGDNEKLFF.

The rearrangement uses TRBV27 and TRBJ2-2; D unclear. Germline loops: CDR1 MNHEY, CDR2 SMNVEV (reference sequence). The CDR3 length is 12 residues. Trimming removed 4 bases at V and 4 bases at J, with 4 bases between. The CDR3 DNA reads as TGTGCCAGCAGTTCCATCACCGGGGAGCTGTTTTTT. Amino acid sequence: CASSSITGELFF.

The chain has TRBV3-1 (or the pseudogene TRBV3-2) and TRBJ1-2, with a tentative D call TRBD1 (5 bases). CDR3 length: 15 amino acids. Trimming shortened V by 5 bases and J by 4 bases, and 17 bases separated the two germline ends. The germline gives CDR1 LGHDT, CDR2 YNNKEL (reference sequence). CDR3 sequence: CASSSRQSGGYGYTF. The CDR3 nucleotides read TGTGCCAGCAGCTCCCGACAGTCGGGCGGCTATGGCTACACCTTC.

The CDR3 region is CASTGVLGSPLHF. The CDR3, as DNA: TGCGCCAGTACAGGGGTCTTAGGATCACCCCTCCACTTT. The genes are TRBV10-1 and TRBJ1-6, with 7 bases that match TRBD1. The CDR3 length is 13 residues. V trimming: 9 bases; J trimming: 10 bases; junction bases outside the gene matches: 9. Germline V gene sequence: CDR1 WNHNN, CDR2 SYGVQD (reference sequence).

The chain links TRBV7-9 to TRBJ1-5; no reliable D call. Per the germline V gene, CDR1 is SEHNR and CDR2 is FQNEAQ (reference sequence). V was trimmed by 5 bases and J by 0 bases, leaving 8 bases between them. The length of the CDR3 is 14 residues. For the CDR3, the DNA is TGTGCCAGCAGCCTCGGGGATAGCAATCAGCCCCAGCATTTT. Residues: CASSLGDSNQPQHF.

The chain is built from TRBV13 and TRBJ2-4, with TRBD1 identical over 8 bases. J was trimmed by 5 bases and V by 5 bases; bases with no gene match: 8. From germline, CDR1 is PRHDT and CDR2 FYEKMQ (reference sequence). The CDR3 totals 15 residues. The CDR3 loop reads CASSTRTGIENIQYF. In nucleotides, the CDR3 is TGTGCCAGCAGCACCCGGACAGGGATTGAAAACATTCAGTACTTC.

This clone was seen a single time. The rearrangement links TRBV5-4 to TRBJ2-1; 10 bases are a match to TRBD2. Germline assignment: CDR1 SGHNT and CDR2 YYREEE (reference sequence). CDR3 size: 14 residues. V gave up 5 bases and J gave up 2 bases; unmatched junction bases: 1. The CDR3 loop reads CASSSGGTYNEQFF. The CDR3 region has the DNA TGTGCCAGCAGTAGCGGGGGGACCTACAATGAGCAGTTCTTC.

This chain links TRBV9 with TRBJ2-6; maybe TRBD2 (7 bases). The CDR3 has 16 residues. In germline, CDR1 is SGDLS, CDR2 YYNGEE. Trimming stripped 0 bases from V and 8 bases from J, with 15 bases between. CDR3 protein: CASSVGNRGGPNVLTF. The CDR3 nucleotides read TGTGCCAGCAGCGTAGGAAATAGGGGGGGCCCCAACGTCCTGACTTTC.

The chain links TRBV11-3 to TRBJ2-3; D uncertain. CDR3 length: 15 residues. Germline CDR1 SGHNT, CDR2 YENEEA. Trimming took off 3 bases at V and 2 bases at J, with 12 bases between the two ends. CDR3 sequence reads: CASSLGFQDTDTQYF. CDR3 coding DNA: TGTGCCAGCAGCTTGGGCTTTCAGGACACAGATACGCAGTATTTT.

This chain links TRBV7-5 with TRBJ2-7; the table's TRBD1 call for D was not verified on the DNA. TRBV7-5 is a pseudogene locus. The CDR3 has 19 residues. CDR3 region: CARSLELPGTAGRGYEQYF. In DNA, the CDR3 is TGTGCCAGAAGCTTAGAGCTCCCCGGGACAGCGGGCCGGGGCTACGAGCAGTACTTC.

This clone was seen only once. The gene calls are TRBV2 and TRBJ1-1, with a weak D call TRBD1 (6 bases). Germline V lookup: CDR1 SNHLY, CDR2 FYNNEI. V lost 4 bases and J lost 0, with 12 bases in between. CDR3 length: 15 residues. The CDR3 is CASSVRGGVNTEAFF. DNA of the CDR3: TGTGCCAGCAGTGTCAGGGGAGGGGTGAACACTGAAGCTTTCTTT.

This chain joins TRBV19 and TRBJ1-5, with TRBD1 matching 7 bases. The CDR3 totals 15 residues. J gave up 5 bases and V 1 base, and 5 bases lay outside the gene matches. Germline CDR1 reads LNHDA; CDR2 reads SQIVND (reference sequence). The CDR3 is CASSIGPGGYQPQHF. The CDR3 DNA is TGTGCCAGTAGTATAGGGCCAGGGGGGTATCAGCCCCAGCATTTT.

The J gene is TRBJ2-1, the V gene TRBV10-1; 9 nucleotides line up with TRBD2. J was trimmed by 0 bases and V by 7 bases; bases with no gene match: 7. The CDR3 length is 16 residues. Germline CDR1 reads WNHNN; CDR2 reads SYGVQD (reference sequence). The CDR3 DNA sequence: TGCGCCAGCATTCAGGTAGCGGGAGTCTCCTACAATGAGCAGTTCTTC. Translating gives CASIQVAGVSYNEQFF.

The chain carries TRBV11-2 and TRBJ2-1; 10 nucleotides agree with TRBD1. The ends lost 6 bases at V and 3 bases at J; junction bases unmatched: 5. Germline CDR1 is SGHAT and CDR2 is FQNNGV. The CDR3 loop spans 15 amino acids. The CDR3 nucleotides read TGTGCCAGCAGTTTGGACAGGGGGATCTACAATGAGCAGTTCTTC. Translation: CASSLDRGIYNEQFF.

V is TRBV7-3 and J is TRBJ2-7; unclear D gene. V lost 5 bases, J lost 2 bases, and 16 bases lay in between. CDR3 size: 15 residues. The germline gives CDR1 SGHTA, CDR2 FQGTGA. In nucleotides, the CDR3 is TGTGCCAGCAGCCCTACCTCTACCACTACCTACGAGCAGTACTTC. Translation gives CASSPTSTTTYEQYF.